These 22 T cell receptor beta chains originate from one sample sequenced in a study of vaccination and CD4 T cells after COVID-19. The antigens of these receptors remain unknown. The Oncomine TCR Beta short-read assay generated sequence data from the DNA of cultured CD4+ T cells. TCRdb reprocessed the PCR reads via MiXCR and lists one record per CDR3 protein. The repertoire holds 24,000 or so distinct CDR3 sequences, with under 55% as singletons. As for treatment: approximately 10-day PBMC culture with coronavirus spike peptide pools or control peptides (ViraFEST assay). Sequencing was carried out using CD4+ T cells from blood, cultured in vitro. These receptors originate from a human donor who had recovered from COVID-19.

This rearrangement joins TRBV28 to TRBJ2-7, with D unclear. The CDR3 extends over 13 amino acids. CDR1 is MDHEN, CDR2 SYDVKM, per germline. V was trimmed by 1 base and J by 0 bases, leaving 4 bases between them. In DNA form, the CDR3 reads TGTGCCAGCAGTTTATCGTACTCCTACGAGCAGTACTTC. It translates to CASSLSYSYEQYF.

The table lists this clonotype with a count of one. The chain recombines TRBV2 with TRBJ2-7; TRBD2 matches at 11 bases. The ends lost 6 bases at V and 1 base at J; junction bases unmatched: 8. Germline CDR1 is SNHLY and CDR2 is FYNNEI. The CDR3 spans 16 residues. CDR3 coding DNA: TGTGCCAGCAGATTAGCGGGAGGGCAGGGTTCCTACGAGCAGTACTTC. Its translation: CASRLAGGQGSYEQYF. The entire variable domain, with the rest obtained from reference TRBV2 and TRBJ2-7, is as follows: EPEVTQTPSHQVTQMGQEVILRCVPISNHLYFYWYRQILGQKVEFLVSFYNNEISEKSEIFDDQFSVERPDGSNFTLKIRSTKLEDSAMYFCASRLAGGQGSYEQYFGPGTRLTVT.

This clonotype was counted between two and nine times. The chain is built from TRBV20-1 and TRBJ2-7; 12 bases align to TRBD2. The CDR3 contains 17 residues. Germline trimming cut 0 bases from V and 5 bases from J; bases unmatched to any gene: 11. CDR1 and CDR2 (germline): DFQATT, SNEGSKA (reference sequence). The CDR3 sequence is CSARDPSGRGIGDEQYF. In DNA form, the CDR3 reads TGCAGTGCTAGAGATCCTAGCGGGAGGGGGATCGGCGACGAGCAGTACTTC.

V usage is TRBV6-1 and J usage is TRBJ2-5, with D unresolved. From germline, CDR1 is MNHNS and CDR2 SASEGT. The CDR3 is 14 amino acids. Between the trimmed V and J ends, which lost 7 bases and 2 bases, there was a span of 14 bases. This CDR3 is CASIPVTGQETQYF. The CDR3 nucleotides read TGTGCCAGCATCCCAGTGACGGGTCAAGAGACCCAGTACTTC.

The chain joins TRBV6-2 or TRBV6-3 to TRBJ2-1; unclear D gene. Germline V gene lookup returns CDR1 MNHEY and CDR2 SVGEGT. V was clipped by 5 bases and J by 9 bases, with 8 bases between them. The CDR3 contains 11 residues. CDR3 loop: CASSQTTEQFF. The DNA of the CDR3 is TGTGCCAGCAGTCAGACAACTGAGCAGTTCTTC.

The V call is TRBV19, the J call TRBJ2-1, with 11 bases lining up with TRBD2. Gene TRBJ2-7 matches the end of the DNA better, so the J call may be wrong. CDR3 length: 15 residues. Per germline, CDR1 LNHDA and CDR2 SQIVND (reference sequence). CDR3 amino acids: CASSLTSGGTYEQYF. The CDR3 DNA follows: TGTGCCAGTAGTCTTACTAGCGGGGGTACCTACGAGCAGTACTTC.

The chain carries TRBV7-6 and TRBJ1-5; 7 nucleotides agree with TRBD1. The CDR3 consists of 13 residues. Trimming took 4 bases from V and 6 from J; bases not matched to a gene: 3. Germline V lookup: CDR1 SGHVS, CDR2 FNYEAQ. Here the CDR3 DNA reads TGTGCCAGCAGCTACCGACAGGGTCAGCCCCAGCATTTT. It is translated as CASSYRQGQPQHF.

This clonotype was found a few times. This rearrangement joins TRBV27 to TRBJ2-7, with 8 positions matching TRBD2. The trim removed 2 bases at V and 1 base at J, leaving 4 bases unmatched. Germline CDR1 and CDR2: MNHEY and SMNVEV (reference sequence). The CDR3 is 15 amino acids. The DNA of the CDR3 is TGTGCCAGCAGTTTAATGGGGACTAGATCCTACGAGCAGTACTTC. Translating gives CASSLMGTRSYEQYF.

This chain links TRBV2 with TRBJ1-2; possible D gene TRBD1, 6 bases. V was shortened by 6 bases and J by 2 bases, with 13 bases between the two germline ends. The germline V gene encodes CDR1 SNHLY and CDR2 FYNNEI. This CDR3 comprises 14 residues. Here the CDR3 reads CASRPTGRNYGYTF. DNA for the CDR3: TGTGCCAGCAGGCCGACAGGACGAAACTATGGCTACACCTTC.

This rearrangement joins TRBV19 to TRBJ1-6, with a possible D match to TRBD1 (6 bases). Trimming took 3 bases from V and 0 from J, leaving 18 bases between them. This CDR3 has 19 amino acids. Germline V lookup: CDR1 LNHDA, CDR2 SQIVND (reference sequence). In DNA form, the CDR3 reads TGTGCCAGTAGTATTTCTACGGACAGACTAAGCTCCTATAATTCACCCCTCCACTTT. It encodes CASSISTDRLSSYNSPLHF.

In DNA, the CDR3 is TGTGCCAGCAGCTCCGGGACGTTGGATGGCTACACCTTC. Translating it yields CASSSGTLDGYTF. The J gene is TRBJ1-2, the V gene TRBV7-2; maybe TRBD1 (5 bases). V was clipped by 4 bases and J by 6 bases, with 12 bases between them. This CDR3 spans 13 amino acids. Germline CDR1 and CDR2: SGHTA and FQGNSA.

The chain combines TRBV18 with TRBJ2-2; no clear D gene. Trimming left V 3 bases short and J 7 bases short, with 12 bases between. The CDR3 extends over 14 amino acids. Germline values: CDR1 KGHSH, CDR2 LQKENI. Here the CDR3 reads CASSPTDLGGELFF. The CDR3 DNA sequence: TGTGCCAGCTCACCCACAGACCTGGGCGGGGAGCTGTTTTTT.

The table lists this clonotype with a few counts. The CDR3 nucleotides are TGCAGTGCTCGTGATGCCGAAATGCAGAGGAACACTGAAGCTTTCTTT. It is translated as CSARDAEMQRNTEAFF. The chain links TRBV20-1 to TRBJ1-1; D gene uncertain. This CDR3 comprises 16 residues. CDR1 and CDR2 from the germline V gene are DFQATT and SNEGSKA (reference sequence). The germline V and J ends were trimmed by 5 bases and 1 base, with 20 bases remaining between them.

The V call is TRBV20-1, the J call TRBJ1-2; a possible D gene is TRBD1 (6 bases). V lost 5 bases and J lost 4, with 17 bases in between. The CDR3 totals 14 residues. Germline lookup yields CDR1 DFQATT and CDR2 SNEGSKA (reference sequence). CDR3 residues: CSARNSGQIYGYTF. The CDR3 DNA reads as TGCAGTGCTCGAAACTCGGGACAAATCTATGGCTACACCTTC.

The rearrangement links TRBV19 to TRBJ1-1, with D unresolved. Per germline, CDR1 LNHDA and CDR2 SQIVND (reference sequence). V lost 5 bases and J 5 bases, leaving 15 bases between the germline ends. This CDR3 spans 14 amino acids. CDR3 loop: CASSRSGVSTEAFF. DNA of the CDR3: TGTGCCAGTAGTCGATCTGGGGTTTCGACTGAAGCTTTCTTT.

J is TRBJ2-3 and V is TRBV6-5; TRBD2 aligns across 9 bases. Germline trimming cut 4 bases from V and 1 base from J; bases unmatched to any gene: 3. The CDR3 is made up of 15 amino acids. Germline V gene lookup returns CDR1 MNHEY and CDR2 SVGAGI. As DNA, the CDR3 is TGTGCCAGCAGTTTAGCGGGAGTTGGCACAGATACGCAGTATTTT. This codes for CASSLAGVGTDTQYF.

The V and J genes are TRBV7-6 and TRBJ2-1; the match to TRBD2 covers 10 bases. The V segment lost 4 bases and the J segment 14 bases; nucleotides outside the gene matches: 5. Germline CDR1 SGHVS, CDR2 FNYEAQ. The CDR3 runs to 12 residues. CDR3 sequence: CASSSKRGGEFF. DNA of the CDR3: TGTGCCAGCAGCTCTAAGCGGGGGGGCGAGTTCTTC.

CDR3 in amino acids: CASRPDREATDTQYF. The CDR3 nucleotides are TGTGCCAGCAGACCCGACCGGGAAGCCACAGATACGCAGTATTTT. The rearrangement links TRBV6-1 to TRBJ2-3, with D perhaps TRBD2 (5 bases). The CDR3 runs to 15 residues. Per germline, CDR1 MNHNS and CDR2 SASEGT. V lost 6 bases, J lost 2 bases, and 15 bases lay in between.

This chain joins TRBV5-1 and TRBJ2-5; 8 nucleotides align to TRBD1. Germline lookup yields CDR1 SGHRS and CDR2 YFSETQ. The CDR3 contains 12 residues. V shed 4 bases, J shed 7 bases, and the junction held 3 bases outside the gene matches. This CDR3 is CASSGTGGTQYF. CDR3 coding DNA: TGCGCCAGCAGCGGCACAGGGGGGACCCAGTACTTC.

This clonotype was found a few times. The V and J genes are TRBV10-2 and TRBJ2-3, with 9 bases fitting TRBD2. J gave up 5 bases and V 4 bases, and 7 bases lay outside the gene matches. The CDR3 is 15 residues long. CDR1 and CDR2 (germline): WSHSY, SAAADI. The CDR3 reads CASSGAGGPRDTQYF. In DNA form, the CDR3 reads TGCGCCAGCAGTGGGGCGGGAGGGCCGCGAGATACGCAGTATTTT.

This clonotype was seen only a few times. The chain is built from TRBV28 and TRBJ1-1; 7 positions match TRBD1. V lost 6 bases and J lost 5; bases outside the gene matches: 3. The CDR3 consists of 12 residues. Germline V gene sequence: CDR1 MDHEN, CDR2 SYDVKM. The CDR3 DNA follows: TGTGCCAGCAGCACGACAGGGACTGAAGCTTTCTTT. Protein sequence: CASSTTGTEAFF.

This clonotype was picked up a small number of times. The junction and the germline gene differ at one end; a read error may be behind it. This rearrangement joins TRBV7-9 to TRBJ2-7; the match to TRBD2 covers 13 bases. This CDR3 has 10 amino acids. CDR1 is SEHNR and CDR2 is FQNEAQ in the germline V gene (reference sequence). The CDR3 nucleotides are TGTGCCAGCGGGGGACTAGCGGGATCATTC. It encodes CASGGLAGSF.